The T cell receptor (beta chain) under discussion was sequenced for a study of OX40 agonist ivuxolimab in advanced cancers. Study-level background: Males comprised approximately 84% of the group, whose mean age was approximately 60 years (range 23 to 79). Therapy given before enrollment (anti-PD-1, anti-PD-L1 or anti-CTLA-4) was allowed, and roughly 42% had some.

The study, taken as a whole, reports: At 0.1 to 3.0 mg/kg, clonal expansion of CD4+ and CD8+ blood T cells had occurred by week 6. More expanded clones were seen, on average, in CD8+ T cells than in CD4+.

Clones were sequenced by immunoSEQ multiplex PCR, and TCRdb holds only the in-frame ones, with some missing. The table shows about 62,000 clones, with around 84% occurring only once. The CDR3 is 13 amino acids. V lost 6 bases to trimming and J lost 1 base, with 9 bases between them. CDR1 SGHVS and CDR2 FQNEAQ come from the germline V gene. This clone came up a few times. Its antigen remains unidentified. The receptor's source is an adult with an advanced solid tumor such as melanoma, head and neck, liver or kidney cancer. The chain uses TRBV7-8 and TRBJ1-1, with D perhaps matching TRBD1 (6 bases). This specimen was CD4+ or CD8+ T cells sorted from blood, taken in a trial of the OX40 agonist ivuxolimab. The CDR3 nucleotides are TGTGCCAGCAGTTCACAGGGGAACACTGAAGCTTTCTTT. It encodes CASSSQGNTEAFF.